The clone carrying this TCR beta chain was detected ten times or more. Its antigen is as yet unknown. The sample belongs to a study of T cell repertoires in cytomegalovirus infection. Study-wide context: Public signatures in TCR beta pointed to CMV infection and matching HLA type.

TCRdb recomputed calls from the reads with MiXCR, one row per CDR3 protein. In the table there are approximately 910,000 distinct CDR3 sequences, around 30% of which are singletons. The germline V gene encodes CDR1 SGHVS and CDR2 FQNEAQ. The CDR3 runs to 16 residues. Trimming shortened V by 1 base and J by 2 bases, and 12 bases separated the two germline ends. Source: cultured CD8+ T cells from PBMCs, taken from culture after CMV antigen stimulation. This receptor was obtained from a human donor in good health (CMV status not recorded). Some clones in this sample may be carry-over from other donors' samples. The chain has TRBV7-8 and TRBJ2-4; unclear D gene. The CDR3 DNA sequence: TGTGCCAGCAGCTTAGTCGGGCAGAACCCCAAAAACATTCAGTACTTC. Its protein is CASSLVGQNPKNIQYF.